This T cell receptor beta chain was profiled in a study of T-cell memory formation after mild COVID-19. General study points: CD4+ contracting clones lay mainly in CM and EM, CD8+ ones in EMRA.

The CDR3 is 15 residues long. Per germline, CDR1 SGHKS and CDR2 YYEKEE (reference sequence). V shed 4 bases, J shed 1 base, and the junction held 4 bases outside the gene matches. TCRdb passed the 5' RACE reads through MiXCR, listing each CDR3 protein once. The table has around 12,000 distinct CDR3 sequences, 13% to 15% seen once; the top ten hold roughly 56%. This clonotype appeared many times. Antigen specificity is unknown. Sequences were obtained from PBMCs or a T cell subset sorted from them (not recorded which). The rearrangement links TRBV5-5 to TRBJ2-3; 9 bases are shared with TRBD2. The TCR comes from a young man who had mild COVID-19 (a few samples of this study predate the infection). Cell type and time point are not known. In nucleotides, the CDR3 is TGTGCCAGCAGCGCGGGACTAGCCGGCACAGATACGCAGTATTTT. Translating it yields CASSAGLAGTDTQYF.